This TCR beta chain originates from a study of neurological immune-mediated disorders. The cDNA came from 5'RACE with 10-nucleotide random UMIs. TCRdb fed the 5' RACE reads into MiXCR, producing one record per CDR3 protein. The sample comprises roughly 76,000 distinct CDR3 sequences, roughly 14% of which are singletons, and 6.5% to 8% rests with the top ten. In regard to this clonotype: Its antigen is as yet unknown.

General study findings and limits: HTLV-1-associated myelopathy displayed the greatest TCR clonal expansion, and multiple sclerosis exhibited the smallest, lower than that of healthy controls. Because no CDR3 amino acid sequences were shared across subjects by expanded clones, private repertoires were suggested in all groups.

Germline values: CDR1 MNHEY, CDR2 SVGAGI. The CDR3 contains 17 residues. The ends were cut back, 7 bases at V and 2 bases at J, with 23 bases in the middle. The sequence derives from a woman in her forties or fifties in good health. This rearrangement joins TRBV6-5 to TRBJ1-1; D is uncertain. Specimen: PBMCs. The CDR3 sequence is CASTQGRLVGKNTEAFF. DNA of the CDR3: TGTGCCAGCACGCAAGGGCGTTTGGTGGGGAAAAACACTGAAGCTTTCTTT.